These T cell receptor beta chains were read from a single sample in a study of blood T cells in healthy people across ages. TCRdb used MiXCR to reprocess the 5' RACE reads, holding one entry per CDR3 protein. This table holds about 700,000 distinct CDR3 sequences, 32% found once. Sample: blood. Source of these receptors: a woman aged 80 or over in good health. Each CDR3 is given with its conserved first and last residue. The D gene is left open where the match is weak. Not every row has a clone size; where given, it reads once, few, many or a size class.

cdr3_nt	cdr3_aa	clone_size	j_call	v_call	d_call
TGTGCCATCAGCGGGGGCCGGGGAGATACGCAGTATTTT	CAISGGRGDTQYF	-	TRBJ2-3	TRBV10-3	-
TGTGCCAGCAGCTTGGGACTAGCGGGGGGGCTGTACAATGAGCAGTTCTTC	CASSLGLAGGLYNEQFF	many	TRBJ2-1	TRBV7-2	TRBD2
TGCAGTGCTGAGGGACAGAATCAGCCCCAGCATTTT	CSAEGQNQPQHF	-	TRBJ1-5	TRBV20-1	TRBD1
TGTGCCACCAGTGACCCAGCAAGGGGAAACTATGGCTACACCTTC	CATSDPARGNYGYTF	many	TRBJ1-2	TRBV24-1	-
TGTGCCAGCAGCTTGGATGGGTGTCAGGGCTACACCTTC	CASSLDGCQGYTF	few	TRBJ1-2	TRBV5-6	-
TGTGCCAGCAGTTCATCGCGCTATGGTGACACCTTC	CASSSSRYGDTF	-	TRBJ1-2	TRBV12-3/TRBV12-4	-
TGTGCCAGCAGCTTAGCACAGGGCACAGATACGCAGTATTTT	CASSLAQGTDTQYF	many	TRBJ2-3	TRBV5-1	-
TGTGCCAGCAGTTTCGGGACGAGGCGCGAGCAGTACTTC	CASSFGTRREQYF	many	TRBJ2-7	TRBV12-3/TRBV12-4	-
TGTGCCAGCAGCCCCGGGCACACAGATACGCAGTATTTT	CASSPGHTDTQYF	-	TRBJ2-3	TRBV7-3	-
TGCAGTGCTGTGCAGGGAGTTACTGAAGCTTTCTTT	CSAVQGVTEAFF	-	TRBJ1-1	TRBV20-1	-
TGTGCCAGCAAGGGACGGCTTATGAACACTGAAGCTTTCTTT	CASKGRLMNTEAFF	-	TRBJ1-1	TRBV2	-
TGTGCCATCAGTGGACATAGGGGTAGCTCCTGCAATGAGCGGTTCTTC	CAISGHRGSSCNERFF	once	TRBJ2-1	TRBV10-3	-
TGCGCCAGCAGCCAAGATAGGGGGGCACTCGAGAGGAACTATGGCTACACCTTC	CASSQDRGALERNYGYTF	many	TRBJ1-2	TRBV4-3	-
TGCGCCAGCAGGTCCGGGACAGGTACCAACACCGGGGAGCTGTTTTTT	CASRSGTGTNTGELFF	few	TRBJ2-2	TRBV5-1	TRBD1
TGTGCCATAGAACAGGGGAAGAACACTGAAGCTTTCTTT	CAIEQGKNTEAFF	-	TRBJ1-1	TRBV6-6	TRBD1
TGTGCCAGCAGCGCTCGGACTAGCGGGGTTGGGACAGATACGCAGTATTTT	CASSARTSGVGTDTQYF	many	TRBJ2-3	TRBV11-2	TRBD2
TGTGCCTGGAGTGTATGGAGGGTAACCAGCTCCTACAATGAGCAGTTCTTC	CAWSVWRVTSSYNEQFF	-	TRBJ2-1	TRBV30	-
TGCAGTGCTGAAAAGGGCCTAATCACTGAAGCTTTCTTT	CSAEKGLITEAFF	-	TRBJ1-1	TRBV20-1	-
TGTGCCAGCAGGAGAGGGGGGGGGCGCGAGTACACTGAAGCTTTCTTT	CASRRGGGREYTEAFF	few	TRBJ1-1	TRBV2	-
TGCAGCGTCCACGGGACTAGCGGGGGACTACGCACAGATACGCAGTATTTT	CSVHGTSGGLRTDTQYF	-	TRBJ2-3	TRBV29-1	TRBD2
TGTGCCAGCAGCTTACGAGCGGGGGGGCTCGGAGGCACAGATACGCAGTATTTT	CASSLRAGGLGGTDTQYF	many	TRBJ2-3	TRBV11-1	TRBD2
TGCGCCAGCAGTGTGGACAGGGGCACCGGGGAGCGGTTTTTT	CASSVDRGTGERFF	once	TRBJ2-2	TRBV6-4	TRBD1